This TCR beta chain was retrieved from a study of T cell clonotyping in hematopoietic cell transplantation. Turning to this clone: Antigen specificity is unknown.

Regarding the study as a whole: Broader posttransplant TCR repertoire diversity was predicted by graft donor and pretransplant recipient Inverse Simpson Index values. At the given depth, recipient repertoires were over 95% de novo clonotypes. No sorting was done, leaving CD4 and CD8 contributions mixed.

The data were produced by immunoSEQ multiplex PCR, yet TCRdb's version contains in-frame clones alone and is incomplete. Of over 5,000 clones listed, approximately 68% were seen once; the top ten hold 25% to 30%. The CDR3 length is 14 residues. Germline V lookup: CDR1 MNHEY, CDR2 SVGAGI. Deletions cut 6 bases from V and 6 bases from J, with 18 bases between. V gene TRBV6-5 combines with J gene TRBJ2-7; no reliable D call. The source was PBMCs, collected 180 days after allogeneic stem cell transplant. This receptor was taken from a male patient aged 50 to 60 who had an allogeneic stem cell transplant from an unrelated donor, so the T cells may come from the graft donor. Some clones in this sample may be carry-over from other donors' samples. CDR3 nucleotide sequence: TGTGCCAGCAGCCCTCGCGGCAATCGGATCGAGCAGTACTTC. It encodes CASSPRGNRIEQYF.